A selection of T cell receptor beta chains follows, all from one sample in a study of HIV-infected patients and healthy controls. TCRdb reprocessed the 5' RACE reads via MiXCR and lists one record per CDR3 protein. The table shows 65,000 to 70,000 distinct CDR3 sequences, with 15% to 20% occurring only once. Sequenced sample: CD4+ T cells from blood. These receptors were collected from a human donor in good health. The CDR3 runs from the conserved cysteine through the conserved F or W. A D gene is named only where the DNA matches it firmly. Not all rows give a size; the values are once, few, many and, for expanded clones, a class.

clone size: -
J gene: TRBJ1-1
D gene: TRBD1
V gene: TRBV18
CDR3 DNA: TGTGCCAGCTCACAACAGGGGGGAGCTGAAGCTTTCTTT
CDR3 protein: CASSQQGGAEAFF

clone size: -
J gene: TRBJ1-5
D gene: -
V gene: TRBV20-1
CDR3 DNA: TGCAGTGCTAGAGACCGGGCCTATCAGCCCCAGCATTTT
CDR3 protein: CSARDRAYQPQHF

clone size: -
J gene: TRBJ1-1
D gene: -
V gene: TRBV7-3
CDR3 DNA: TGTGCCAGCAGCTTACGGGGGGCGAACACTGAAGCTTTCTTT
CDR3 protein: CASSLRGANTEAFF

clone size: -
J gene: TRBJ2-7
D gene: -
V gene: TRBV6-2/TRBV6-3
CDR3 DNA: TGTGCCAGCAGTTGGACAGTATCAACCTACGAGCAGTACTTC
CDR3 protein: CASSWTVSTYEQYF

clone size: -
J gene: TRBJ2-7
D gene: -
V gene: TRBV29-1
CDR3 DNA: TGCAGCGTGTCGGGACAAAACTACAAGCAGTACTTC
CDR3 protein: CSVSGQNYKQYF

clone size: -
J gene: TRBJ2-3
D gene: -
V gene: TRBV20-1
CDR3 DNA: TGCAGTGCTAGTATTCGGCGGGGAAGCACAGATACGCAGTATTTT
CDR3 protein: CSASIRRGSTDTQYF

clone size: few
J gene: TRBJ1-1
D gene: -
V gene: TRBV3-1
CDR3 DNA: TGTGCCAGCAGCCAGTACGGGACCCGAGGGATGAACACTGAAGCTTTCTTT
CDR3 protein: CASSQYGTRGMNTEAFF

clone size: many
J gene: TRBJ2-3
D gene: TRBD2
V gene: TRBV9
CDR3 DNA: TGTGCCAGCAGCGCCTTGGGGGGAGCGGGGGGCCCAGATACGCAGTATTTT
CDR3 protein: CASSALGGAGGPDTQYF

clone size: -
J gene: TRBJ2-5
D gene: -
V gene: TRBV11-2
CDR3 DNA: TGTGCCAGCAGCCTCAGTCCCATGCGGGGGACCCAGTACTTC
CDR3 protein: CASSLSPMRGTQYF

clone size: -
J gene: TRBJ2-6
D gene: TRBD2
V gene: TRBV5-6
CDR3 DNA: TGTGCCAGCACCTCTTCGGGGGGTGGAGCAACTTTTGGGGCCAACGTCCTGACTTTC
CDR3 protein: CASTSSGGGATFGANVLTF

clone size: -
J gene: TRBJ2-5
D gene: TRBD1
V gene: TRBV4-3
CDR3 DNA: TGCGCCAGCAGTCAAAGGGGACAGGGGAAGACCCAGTACTTC
CDR3 protein: CASSQRGQGKTQYF

clone size: few
J gene: TRBJ2-1
D gene: -
V gene: TRBV18
CDR3 DNA: TGTGCCAGCTCACCCCCCCTTGAGGAGGACTCCTACAATGAGCAGTTCTTC
CDR3 protein: CASSPPLEEDSYNEQFF

clone size: few
J gene: TRBJ2-7
D gene: TRBD2
V gene: TRBV4-3
CDR3 DNA: TGCGCCAGCAGCCAAGATCGGGCTAGCGGGAGATCTTTCGAGCAGTACTTC
CDR3 protein: CASSQDRASGRSFEQYF

clone size: few
J gene: TRBJ2-5
D gene: -
V gene: TRBV6-2/TRBV6-3
CDR3 DNA: TGTGCCAGCAGTTCCGGGACACCTACGACCCAGTACTTC
CDR3 protein: CASSSGTPTTQYF

clone size: -
J gene: TRBJ1-6
D gene: TRBD1
V gene: TRBV18
CDR3 DNA: TGTGCCAGCTCACCGGGACAGGGCGGGACTTCACCCCTCCACTTT
CDR3 protein: CASSPGQGGTSPLHF

clone size: many
J gene: TRBJ2-7
D gene: -
V gene: TRBV29-1
CDR3 DNA: TGCAGCGTTGTCGAGACCAGCTACGAGCAGTACTTC
CDR3 protein: CSVVETSYEQYF

clone size: few
J gene: TRBJ2-1
D gene: -
V gene: TRBV6-2/TRBV6-3
CDR3 DNA: TGTGCCAGCAGTTGGGCCTGGGGTGAGCAGTTCTTC
CDR3 protein: CASSWAWGEQFF

clone size: many
J gene: TRBJ1-2
D gene: -
V gene: TRBV7-2
CDR3 DNA: TGTGCCAGCAGCTTAATCCCGGCAGCCCTGAACTATGGCTACACCTTC
CDR3 protein: CASSLIPAALNYGYTF

clone size: -
J gene: TRBJ2-1
D gene: TRBD1
V gene: TRBV5-4
CDR3 DNA: TGTGCCAGCAGTCATGTGGGGGACAGAGACAATGAGCAGTTCTTC
CDR3 protein: CASSHVGDRDNEQFF

clone size: -
J gene: TRBJ1-5
D gene: -
V gene: TRBV7-2
CDR3 DNA: TGTGCCAGCAGCCCAGAACCGGGAGAGGGAAATCAGCCCCAGCATTTT
CDR3 protein: CASSPEPGEGNQPQHF